One sample yielded the 7 T cell receptor beta chains listed below, sequenced in a study of radiation and T cells in renal cell carcinoma. TCRdb keeps only in-frame clones here, not all; method: immunoSEQ multiplex PCR. Of roughly 53,000 clones listed, about 83% are singletons. Described time point: baseline pretreatment blood. As to treatment: 15 Gy SBRT to primary tumor, nephrectomy 4 weeks later. Here the sequenced sample was blood, taken from a patient whose treatment included radiotherapy and nephrectomy. Receptors originate from an older woman with renal cell carcinoma.

The J gene is TRBJ2-3, the V gene TRBV5-1, with 7 bases aligning to TRBD1. The germline gives CDR1 SGHRS, CDR2 YFSETQ. CDR3 length equals 15 residues. The V gene end was trimmed by 1 base and the J gene end by 1 base; junction bases not matched to a gene: 3. CDR3 region: CASSLTGDRTDTQYF. The CDR3 DNA follows: TGCGCCAGCAGCTTGACAGGGGATCGCACAGATACGCAGTATTTT. The whole variable domain, filled in from reference TRBV5-1 and TRBJ2-3, reads KAGVTQTPRYLIKTRGQQVTLSCSPISGHRSVSWYQQTPGQGLQFLFEYFSETQRNKGNFPGRFSGRQFSNSRSEMNVSTLELGDSALYLCASSLTGDRTDTQYFGPGTRLTVL.

The sample holds a few counts of this clone. The chain has TRBV10-1 and TRBJ2-6; D gene uncertain. The CDR3 is made up of 12 amino acids. Germline V CDR1 and CDR2: WNHNN, SYGVQD (reference sequence). Trimming removed 7 bases from V and 4 bases from J, with 5 bases in between. The CDR3 region has the DNA TGCGCCAGCACCCCCGGGGCCAACGTCCTGACTTTC. As protein: CASTPGANVLTF.

The chain uses TRBV19 and TRBJ1-1; perhaps TRBD1 as D (5 bases). The CDR3 loop spans 13 amino acids. Germline CDR1 reads LNHDA; CDR2 reads SQIVND (reference sequence). V was clipped by 10 bases and J by 5 bases, with 17 bases between them. CDR3 bases: TGTGCCACCAAGAATACGGGGGGAACTGAAGCTTTCTTT. Residues: CATKNTGGTEAFF.

The chain uses TRBV9 and TRBJ2-3; unclear D gene. V was clipped by 1 base and J by 0 bases, with 9 bases between them. Per the germline V gene, CDR1 is SGDLS and CDR2 is YYNGEE. The CDR3 sequence is 15 residues long. As DNA, the CDR3 is TGTGCCAGCAGCGTACTCGCGACTAGCACAGATACGCAGTATTTT. This translates into CASSVLATSTDTQYF.

The chain combines TRBV27 with TRBJ2-7, with 8 bases aligning to TRBD1. Germline values: CDR1 MNHEY, CDR2 SMNVEV (reference sequence). The CDR3 length is 14 residues. The junction had 9 bases not matched to a gene; V was cut back by 5 bases and J by 6 bases. CDR3 nucleotide sequence: TGTGCCAGCAGTGCAGGGGGCTTTCGAGGCGAGCAGTACTTC. This sequence encodes CASSAGGFRGEQYF.

This clone appeared a single time. This rearrangement joins TRBV28 to TRBJ1-5; 10 bases are a match to TRBD1. Trimming took 5 bases from V and 1 from J; bases not matched to a gene: 2. CDR1 is MDHEN, CDR2 SYDVKM, per germline. The CDR3 is made up of 15 amino acids. The CDR3 reads CASSRTGGSNQPQHF. DNA of the CDR3: TGTGCCAGCAGTAGGACAGGGGGGAGCAATCAGCCCCAGCATTTT.

The CDR3 here is CASSLNIGSYEQYF. CDR3 nucleotide sequence: TGCGCCAGCAGCTTGAATATTGGGTCCTACGAGCAGTACTTC. The genes are TRBV5-1 and TRBJ2-7, with D uncertain. The V end lost 1 base, the J end lost 1 base, and 9 bases lay between the germline ends. The CDR3 length is 14 residues. The germline CDR1 and CDR2 sequences are SGHRS and YFSETQ.